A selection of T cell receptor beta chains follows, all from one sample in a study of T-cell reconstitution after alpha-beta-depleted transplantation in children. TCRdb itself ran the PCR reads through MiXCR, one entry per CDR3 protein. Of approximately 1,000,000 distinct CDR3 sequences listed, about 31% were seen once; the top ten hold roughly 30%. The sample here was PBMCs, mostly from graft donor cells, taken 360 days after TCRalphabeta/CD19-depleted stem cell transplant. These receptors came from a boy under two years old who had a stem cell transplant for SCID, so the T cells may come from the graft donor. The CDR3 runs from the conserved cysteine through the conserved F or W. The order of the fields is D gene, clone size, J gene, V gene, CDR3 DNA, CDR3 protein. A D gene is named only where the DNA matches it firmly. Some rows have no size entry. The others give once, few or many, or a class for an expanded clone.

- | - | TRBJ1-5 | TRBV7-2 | TGTGCCAGCAGCCCAAAACCCTATCAGCCCCAGCATTTT | CASSPKPYQPQHF
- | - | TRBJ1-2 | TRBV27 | TGTGCCAGCAGTCCCAGGGAGGCATTCTATGGCTACACCTTC | CASSPREAFYGYTF
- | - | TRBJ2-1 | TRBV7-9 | TGTGCCAGCAGCCACGGGCTCTACAATGAGCAGTTCTTC | CASSHGLYNEQFF
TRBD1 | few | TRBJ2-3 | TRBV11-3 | TGTGCCAGCAGCTTAGGGACAGGGACTTTCACAGATACGCAGTATTTT | CASSLGTGTFTDTQYF
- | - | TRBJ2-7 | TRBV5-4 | TGTGCCAGCAGGTTCCGGACAAGCTTGTCCTACGAGCAGTACTTC | CASRFRTSLSYEQYF
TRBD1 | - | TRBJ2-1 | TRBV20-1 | TGCAGTGCTAGCTACAGGGGGCCCAAAAGCTCCTACAATGAGCAGTTCTTC | CSASYRGPKSSYNEQFF
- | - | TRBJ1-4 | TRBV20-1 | TGCAGTGCTAGAGCCGAGGGGACAACACTTAATGAAAAACTGTTTTTT | CSARAEGTTLNEKLFF
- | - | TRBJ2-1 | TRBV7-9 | TGTGCCAGCAGCTTAGGCCGTAGCAAGGATGATGAGCAGTTCTTC | CASSLGRSKDDEQFF
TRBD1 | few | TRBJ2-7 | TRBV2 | TGTGCCAGCAGCGCAACAGGGGAGACTACCTACGAGCAGTACTTC | CASSATGETTYEQYF
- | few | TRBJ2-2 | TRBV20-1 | TGCAGTGCCCAGGTAGCTAAGGGCACCGGGGAGCTGTTTTTT | CSAQVAKGTGELFF
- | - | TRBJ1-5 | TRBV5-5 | TGTGCCAGCAGCTTGAACCAATGGTTTTATAGCAATCAGCCCCAGCATTTT | CASSLNQWFYSNQPQHF
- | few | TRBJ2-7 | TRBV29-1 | TGCAGCGGACAGGTCTCCTACGAGCAGTACTTC | CSGQVSYEQYF
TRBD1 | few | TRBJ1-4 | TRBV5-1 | TGCGCCAGCAGCTTGAGGCAGGGGGCGCCCAAAAATGAAAAACTGTTTTTT | CASSLRQGAPKNEKLFF
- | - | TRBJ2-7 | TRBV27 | TGTGCCAGCAAAGAGGGGGCGGGGGTTTCCTACGAGCAGTACTTC | CASKEGAGVSYEQYF
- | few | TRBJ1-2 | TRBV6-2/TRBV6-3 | TGTGCCAGCAGTCAGGGTCCCGGCTACACCTTC | CASSQGPGYTF
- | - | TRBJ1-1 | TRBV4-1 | TGCGCCAGCAGCCAGGACGCATTCATGAACACTGAAGCTTTCTTT | CASSQDAFMNTEAFF
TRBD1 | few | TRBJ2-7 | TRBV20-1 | TGCAGTGCTAGAGAGCGGTGGGTCCAGGGGGCTCTCCCCTACGAGCAGTACTTC | CSARERWVQGALPYEQYF